This T cell receptor beta chain was found in a study of cytomegalovirus exposure and HLA in healthy donors (TCRdb year 2017). Study-wide context: An earlier analysis of 550 to 700 of the donors reported 250 to 350 Gb of sequence data and around 120 million unique TCR beta sequences from about 200 million T cells. Approximately 300 gigabases of sequencing data and 70 million to 100 million unique TCR sequences made up an early release that covered 500 to 650 HLA-typed donors. Of the roughly 400 genotyped donors, approximately 81% were placed in the genetic ancestry cluster associated with self-reported Caucasian donors. The study aimed to test whether signatures of past pathogen exposure could be identified by cataloging public T cell receptors. The T cell repertoires of around 670 subjects were profiled by immunosequencing and related to cytomegalovirus serostatus. A separate validation cohort of 100 to 150 different subjects was used in addition to the roughly 670-subject first cohort. The study combined high-throughput TCR immunosequencing, statistical association of individual TCRs with disease status, and machine learning to predict cytomegalovirus infection status. A later analysis re-examined previously published TCR beta repertoires from more than 650 donors and added high-resolution HLA genotyping to investigate patterns of TCR occurrence. Rather than using new phenotypic data, the later analysis identified candidate immune exposures from TCR beta sequences and from how often those sequences occurred across donors. An earlier analysis of about 600 of the donors used high-throughput TCR beta sequencing to judge whether each TCR beta V gene segment behaved as functional or pseudogenic. Donor age, sex, ethnicity and CMV serostatus were compiled alongside the repertoire data. In a later genetic analysis, genome-wide SNP genotypes for about three fifths of the roughly 670 donors were used, and that subset was treated as a discovery cohort. All discovery cohort repertoires had been generated using a single sequencing platform. HLA typing covered class I and class II loci at four-digit resolution. The number of typed donors differed by locus: about 629-640 for A, B, C, DRB1 and DQB1; 522 for DQA1; approximately 610 for DPA1; and about 470 for DPB1. Four to six DR-DQ haplotypes were handled as single units for association and clustering, since linkage in the cohort was strong. On average, approximately 250,000 unique TCR beta nucleotide sequences were sequenced per donor among about 400 genotyped donors of the cohort, with 15% to 20% of those sequences being non-productive.

Points on this clone: Which antigen it targets is not known. No quality values exist for individual bases; no much larger clone is one base distant.

In total, roughly 670 healthy bone marrow donors made up the cohort. Cohort members were all nominally healthy when sampled, although unrecorded immune exposures were likely present. The donor was CMV seronegative and was included in the group of 352 seronegative cohort members. Every donor gave a peripheral blood sample, and the peripheral blood mononuclear cells from that sample were used for TCR beta sequencing. Genomic DNA was extracted from the blood cell samples with the Qiagen DNeasy Blood Extraction Kit. Receptors were amplified or captured by the immunoSEQ multiplex PCR assay. The multiplex PCR relied on a mix of 60 forward primers for TCR Vbeta segments and 13 reverse primers for TCR Jbeta segments. The CDR3 region of rearranged TCR beta genes was amplified from genomic DNA with a multiplex PCR assay. The Illumina HiSeq System was used to sequence the amplified TCR beta libraries as 87-base-pair reads. In the original analysis: In a later analysis, around 80 million unique TCR beta chains were counted across the roughly 670 repertoires, and roughly 10 million of these chains were shared by at least two donors. Raw reads were error-corrected and collapsed into unique sequences with a nearest-neighbor algorithm that merged closely related sequences to remove PCR and sequencing errors. Alignment of CDR3 sequences to IMGT reference sequences was used to assign V, D and J gene segments. Each retained sequence needed at least a six-nucleotide match to both a V gene segment and a J gene segment. Rearrangements were called productive when the CDR3 lacked stop codons and stayed in frame with V and J; all others were non-productive. CDR3 was defined according to IMGT convention as the region running from the second conserved V-encoded cysteine to the conserved J-encoded phenylalanine. The earlier analysis of roughly 590 of the donors excluded sequences that lacked an unambiguous match to a single V gene segment. An earlier analysis of 587 of the donors classified V segments as functional when productive rearrangements were above 56.7% and as segregating when the standard deviation between donors was above 5%. A statistical classification framework was built for diagnosing cytomegalovirus status from the catalog of TCR beta chain sequences. In a later analysis, V and J genes were assigned by comparing TCR nucleotide sequences against IMGT/GENE-DB human TR gene sequences. A later analysis assigned CDR3 sequences and most-parsimonious VDJ recombination scenarios with the TCRdist pipeline. In a later analysis, each TCR beta chain was defined by its CDR3 amino acid sequence together with its V-gene family, and reads lacking a unique V-gene family were excluded. A later analysis removed 450 to 600 highly shared, low-generation-probability nucleotide sequences to deal with suspected cross-contamination and a sequencing artifact. A later analysis calculated a clonal expansion index for each public chain from normalized within-repertoire ranks of inferred template counts. In a later analysis, generation probabilities were computed with a VDJ recombination model fitted to out-of-frame rearrangements, and the resulting probabilities were checked against IGoR. In a later analysis, TCR-TCR, TCR-HLA and TCR-CMV co-occurrence was scored with hypergeometric tests, and a repertoire-size bias correction was applied to TCR pairs. In a later analysis, false discovery rates were estimated by permuting HLA or CMV assignments 20 times. A later analysis grouped co-occurring TCRs with DBSCAN, adding TCRdist sequence similarity when clustering within HLA-allele-positive subsets. Repertoires with fewer than 30,000 or more than 120,000 public chains, plus five repertoires with anomalous nucleotide sharing, were excluded from co-occurrence clustering. The clones in this table, taken by TCRdb from immuneACCESS, are in-frame only. Not every clone is retained; where verified, under half of the shortfall comes from an unresolved V gene, and the cause of the rest is unknown. V, J and clone size are taken as reported in that table, and D and trimming were inferred from the DNA itself. This sample gives roughly 230,000 clones in total; roughly 85% of them show up just once. In total, the top ten clones hold roughly 0.24% of the sample.

What the work shows at the level of the full study, not this receptor alone: A few of the identified cytomegalovirus-associated TCR beta chains were confirmed in vitro to be specific for cytomegalovirus antigens. Specific HLA alleles were associated with over 15,000 TCR beta sequences at a false discovery rate of 0.05 in a later analysis. Because counts were too low, roughly 16 rarely observed V segments, including chromosome 9 orphons, were left out of the earlier analysis of a few hundred of the donors. The classifier was reported to diagnose cytomegalovirus status with high specificity and sensitivity in both the original and validation cohorts. A cluster of highly shared sequence variants was judged likely to be a technical artifact of the sequencing pipeline. It was suggested by the authors that the approach could potentially be generalized to other disease states and immunological phenotypes. According to a later analysis, TCR association rates differed among HLA loci, with DRB1 alleles showing the most associated TCRs and HLA-C alleles showing the fewest. Some IMGT-functional V segments, including TRBV6-2 and TRBV6-3, could not be distinguished by the 87-base-pair reads and were therefore excluded. According to a later analysis, parvovirus B19, influenza, CMV and Epstein-Barr virus appeared linked to several top co-occurrence clusters. An earlier analysis of 587 of the donors showed that most TCR beta V segments appeared in productive rearrangements either about 87% or about 30% of the time, which broadly matched IMGT annotations. When HLA alleles, especially DR and DQ, strongly co-occurred, TCR associations were difficult to assign to individual alleles. A total of 150 to 200 TCR beta chains were listed by the study as associated with cytomegalovirus. A further reported finding was that TCR beta sequences accurately predicted the HLA-A and HLA-B alleles for most subjects in the first cohort. According to a later genetic analysis, donors in an Asian-associated ancestry cluster had fewer N-insertions in productive TCRs than the roughly 700-donor mean. In a later analysis, HLA-associated TCR beta chains showed more clonal expansion and lower generation probabilities than non-associated chains that were equally common. Most CMV-associated TCR beta chains appeared to be HLA-restricted in a later analysis, and the HLA associations seemed to be driven largely by CMV exposure. Presence/absence analyses assumed roughly uniform sequencing depth across donors, an assumption that may not hold. While some public TCRs were present in many individuals, most TCR sequences turned up only very rarely across donors. A later genetic analysis associated a missense DCLRE1C variant with V-gene and J-gene trimming of TCR beta chains, and an independent cohort replicated the association. For the cohort, immune exposure information was limited to CMV serostatus. Because some donors lacked HLA typing at each locus, the association tests relied only on the typed subset. Only TCR beta chains were sequenced in this cohort, and the absence of alpha or paired-chain data limited detectable features. Correlated functional status among segregating V segments might reflect linkage disequilibrium, but an unknown experimental factor could not be ruled out.

The germline V gene sets CDR1 to SGHRS and CDR2 to YFSETQ. V ends up 0 bases short and J 4 bases short, with an unmatched junction base count of 3. The CDR3 measures 15 amino acids from cysteine to phenylalanine. Only the CDR3 part of the read is kept: 45 bases, read in frame from the first base. The chain employs TRBV5-1 and TRBJ2-2; 7 nucleotides in the junction match TRBD2. The sample comprised PBMCs. The sequence derives from a girl under 10 years old in good health and CMV-seronegative. The CDR3 protein is CASSLVPGGTGELFF. DNA sequence: TGCGCCAGCAGCTTGGTTCCGGGGGGCACCGGGGAGCTGTTTTTT. Where the CDR3 stops, the reference TRBV5-1 and TRBJ2-2 genes take over; the full variable domain is KAGVTQTPRYLIKTRGQQVTLSCSPISGHRSVSWYQQTPGQGLQFLFEYFSETQRNKGNFPGRFSGRQFSNSRSEMNVSTLELGDSALYLCASSLVPGGTGELFFGEGSRLTVL.